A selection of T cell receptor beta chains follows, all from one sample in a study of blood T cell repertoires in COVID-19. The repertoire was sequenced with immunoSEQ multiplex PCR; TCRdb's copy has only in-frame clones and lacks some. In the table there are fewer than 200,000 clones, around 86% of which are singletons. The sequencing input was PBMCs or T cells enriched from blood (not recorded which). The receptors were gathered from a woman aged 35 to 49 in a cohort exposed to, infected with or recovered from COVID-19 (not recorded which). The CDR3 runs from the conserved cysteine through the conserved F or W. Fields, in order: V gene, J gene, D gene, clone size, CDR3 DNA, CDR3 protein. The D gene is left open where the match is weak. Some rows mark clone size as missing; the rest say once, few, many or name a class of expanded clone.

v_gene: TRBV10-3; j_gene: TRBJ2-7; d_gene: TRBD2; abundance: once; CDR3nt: TGTGCCATCAGTGGGACTAGCGGGGGGGGCTACGAGCAGTACTTC; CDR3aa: CAISGTSGGGYEQYF
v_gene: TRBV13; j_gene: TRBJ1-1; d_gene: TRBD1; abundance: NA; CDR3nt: TGTGCCAGCAGCTTAGAACCAGGGACAGATGTCATGAACACTGAAGCTTTCTTT; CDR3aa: CASSLEPGTDVMNTEAFF
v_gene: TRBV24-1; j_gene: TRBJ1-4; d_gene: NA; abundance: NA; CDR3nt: TGTGCCACCAGTGAAGGGAGGGGCCAGACTAATGAAAAACTGTTTTTT; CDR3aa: CATSEGRGQTNEKLFF
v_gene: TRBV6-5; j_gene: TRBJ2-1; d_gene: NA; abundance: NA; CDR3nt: TGTGCCAGCAGTTGGAACAGGTACAATGAGCAGTTCTTC; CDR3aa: CASSWNRYNEQFF
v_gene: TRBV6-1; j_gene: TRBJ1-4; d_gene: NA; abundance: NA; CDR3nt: TGTGCCAGCAGTGAATCCCCAGGGACTAATGAAAAACTGTTTTTT; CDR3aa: CASSESPGTNEKLFF
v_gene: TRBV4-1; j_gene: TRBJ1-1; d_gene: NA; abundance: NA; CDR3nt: TGCGCCAGCAGCCAGAACTACAGGGTAAACACTGAAGCTTTCTTT; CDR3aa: CASSQNYRVNTEAFF
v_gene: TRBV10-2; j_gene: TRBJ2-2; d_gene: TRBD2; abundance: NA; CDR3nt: TGCGCCACCCTCGGGAGGGGAGCCACCGGGGAGCTGTTTTTT; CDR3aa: CATLGRGATGELFF
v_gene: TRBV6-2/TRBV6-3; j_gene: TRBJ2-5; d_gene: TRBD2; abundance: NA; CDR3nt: TGTGCCAGCAGCCCTGGGCCTAGCGGAACGCGAAAGACCCAGTACTTC; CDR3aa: CASSPGPSGTRKTQYF
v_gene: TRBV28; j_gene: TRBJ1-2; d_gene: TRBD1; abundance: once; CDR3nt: TGTGCCAGCAGTTTAAGGGGGCTCTATGGCTACACCTTC; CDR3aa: CASSLRGLYGYTF
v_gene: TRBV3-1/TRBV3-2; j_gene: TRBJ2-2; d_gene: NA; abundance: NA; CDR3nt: TGTGCCAGCAGCCTCGGGGGCGGGAGCGACACCGGGGAGCTGTTTTTT; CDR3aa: CASSLGGGSDTGELFF
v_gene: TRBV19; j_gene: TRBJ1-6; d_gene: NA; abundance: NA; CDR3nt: TGTGCCAGTAGTATTAAGGCGGCCATCGCCCTCCACTTT; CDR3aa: CASSIKAAIALHF
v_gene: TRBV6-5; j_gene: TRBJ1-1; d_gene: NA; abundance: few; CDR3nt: TGTGCCAGCAGCCAGGGTGAGCAGAACACTGAAGCTTTCTTT; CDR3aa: CASSQGEQNTEAFF
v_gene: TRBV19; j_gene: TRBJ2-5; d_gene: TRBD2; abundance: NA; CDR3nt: TGTGCCAGTAGTCCAGGATTGCGAAGCGGGAGAGAGACCCAGTACTTC; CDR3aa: CASSPGLRSGRETQYF
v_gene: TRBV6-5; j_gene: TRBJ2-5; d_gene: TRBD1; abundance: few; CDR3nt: TGTGCCAGCAGTTACGGCAGGGGGCAACAGACCCAGTACTTC; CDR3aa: CASSYGRGQQTQYF
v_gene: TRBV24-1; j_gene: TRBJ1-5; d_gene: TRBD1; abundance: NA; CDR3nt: TGTGCCACCAGTCAGGGGGCGGGCCAGCCCCAGCATTTT; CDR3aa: CATSQGAGQPQHF
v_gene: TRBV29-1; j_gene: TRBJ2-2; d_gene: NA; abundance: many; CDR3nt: TGCAGCGTTGAGGGAGGTAGCGGGGAGCTGTTTTTT; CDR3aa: CSVEGGSGELFF
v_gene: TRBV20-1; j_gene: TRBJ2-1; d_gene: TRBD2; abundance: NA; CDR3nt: TGCAGTGCTAATGATAGACTAGCGGGAGGGAACAATGAGCAGTTCTTC; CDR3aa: CSANDRLAGGNNEQFF
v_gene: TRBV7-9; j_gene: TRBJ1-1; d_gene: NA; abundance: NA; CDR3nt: TGTGCCAGCAGCTTAGCTGACACAAACACTGAAGCTTTCTTT; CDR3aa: CASSLADTNTEAFF
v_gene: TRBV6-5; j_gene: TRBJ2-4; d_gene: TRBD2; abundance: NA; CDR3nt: TGTGCCAGCAGTTACTCGACGGGAGGTGTGGCGAACATTCAGTACTTC; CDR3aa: CASSYSTGGVANIQYF
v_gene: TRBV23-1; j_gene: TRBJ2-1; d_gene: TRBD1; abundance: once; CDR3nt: TGCGCCAGCAGTCGCTTACCCACAGGGGGCCGAGACAATGAGCAGTTCTTC; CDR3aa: CASSRLPTGGRDNEQFF
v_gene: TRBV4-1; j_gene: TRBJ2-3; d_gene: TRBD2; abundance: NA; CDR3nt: TGCGCCAGCAGTTTACAGCCGGGACTAGCGGGAGCGCCAGATACGCAGTATTTT; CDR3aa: CASSLQPGLAGAPDTQYF
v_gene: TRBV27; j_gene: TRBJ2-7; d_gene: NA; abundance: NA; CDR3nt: TGTGCCAGCAGTTATGGAGACCGCTACGAGCAGTACTTC; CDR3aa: CASSYGDRYEQYF
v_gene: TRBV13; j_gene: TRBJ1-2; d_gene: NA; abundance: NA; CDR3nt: TGTGCCAGCAGCTTAGCGGAACAGGTCTATGGCTACACCTTC; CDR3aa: CASSLAEQVYGYTF
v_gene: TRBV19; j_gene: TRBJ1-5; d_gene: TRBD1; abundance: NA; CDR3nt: TGTGCCAGTACTTCCGGGACAGGGTTGTATCAGCCCCAGCATTTT; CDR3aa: CASTSGTGLYQPQHF
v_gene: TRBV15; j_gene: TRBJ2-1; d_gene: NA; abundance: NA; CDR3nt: TGTGCCACCAGCAGAGATTTTCACGTGAGCTCCTACAATGAGCAGTTCTTC; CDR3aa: CATSRDFHVSSYNEQFF
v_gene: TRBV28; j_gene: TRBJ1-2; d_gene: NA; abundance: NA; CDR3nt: TGTGCCAGCGGGGCCAGGGACTATGGCTACACCTTC; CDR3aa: CASGARDYGYTF
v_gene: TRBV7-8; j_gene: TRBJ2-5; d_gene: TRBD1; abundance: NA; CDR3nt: TGTGCCAGCAGCCCTTCTTGGGACAGGGAGGAAGAGACCCAGTACTTC; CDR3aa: CASSPSWDREEETQYF
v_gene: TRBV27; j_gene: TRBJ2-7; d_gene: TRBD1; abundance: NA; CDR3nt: TGTGCCAGCAGTTTGACGGGACAGAGCTACGAGCAGTACTTC; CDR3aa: CASSLTGQSYEQYF
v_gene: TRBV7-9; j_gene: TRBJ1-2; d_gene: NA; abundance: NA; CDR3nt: TGTGCCAGCAGCTTAGCCTTCTCGGGGGACAACTATGGCTACACCTTC; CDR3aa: CASSLAFSGDNYGYTF
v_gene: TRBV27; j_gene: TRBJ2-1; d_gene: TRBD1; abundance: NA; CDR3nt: TGTGCCAGCAGCATTACACAGGGGAGAAATTACAATGAGCAGTTCTTC; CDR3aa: CASSITQGRNYNEQFF
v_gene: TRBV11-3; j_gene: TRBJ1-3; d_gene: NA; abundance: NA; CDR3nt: TGTGCCAGCAGCTTACGGGGGGCGATCTCTGGAAACACCATATATTTT; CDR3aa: CASSLRGAISGNTIYF
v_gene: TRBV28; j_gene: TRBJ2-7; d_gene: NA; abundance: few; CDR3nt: TGTGCCAGCAGTTTAATCCGTTACGAGCAGTACTTC; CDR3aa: CASSLIRYEQYF
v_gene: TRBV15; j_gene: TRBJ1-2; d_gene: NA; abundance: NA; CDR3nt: TGTGCCACCTGGGGTCCCCAGGGGCGCAGCTATGGCTACACCTTC; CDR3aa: CATWGPQGRSYGYTF
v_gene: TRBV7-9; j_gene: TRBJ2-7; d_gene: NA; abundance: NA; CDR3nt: TGTGCCAGCAGCCGAAGGGACAACTCCTACGAGCAGTACTTC; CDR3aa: CASSRRDNSYEQYF
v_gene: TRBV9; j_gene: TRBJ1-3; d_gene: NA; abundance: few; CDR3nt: TGTGCCAGCAGCTCCCTCAGGGGATCTGGAAACACCATATATTTT; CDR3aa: CASSSLRGSGNTIYF
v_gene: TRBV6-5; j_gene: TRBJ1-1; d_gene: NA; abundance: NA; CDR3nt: TGTGCCAGCAGTTACTCGAGTTACAGGGCGACTGAAGCTTTCTTT; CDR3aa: CASSYSSYRATEAFF
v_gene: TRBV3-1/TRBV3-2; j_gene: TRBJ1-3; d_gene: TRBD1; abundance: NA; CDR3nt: TGTGCCAGCAGCCAGGGACAGGGGCTCTCTGGAAACACCATATATTTT; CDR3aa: CASSQGQGLSGNTIYF
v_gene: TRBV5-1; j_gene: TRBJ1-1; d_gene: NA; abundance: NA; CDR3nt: TGCGCCAGCAGCCCGGACATCTCCGGCACTGAAGCTTTCTTT; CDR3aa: CASSPDISGTEAFF
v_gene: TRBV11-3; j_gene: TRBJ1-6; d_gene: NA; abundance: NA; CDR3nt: TGTGCCAGCAGCTTGGCATTTAATAATTCACCCCTCCACTTT; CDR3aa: CASSLAFNNSPLHF
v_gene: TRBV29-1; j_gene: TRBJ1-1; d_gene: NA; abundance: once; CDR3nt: TGCAGCTCATCAGAGCGGAGGACCACTGAAGCTTTCTTT; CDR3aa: CSSSERRTTEAFF
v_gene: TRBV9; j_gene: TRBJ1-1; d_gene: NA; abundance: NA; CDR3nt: TGTGCCAGCAGCACCCGACCCGGGTACACTGAAGCTTTCTTT; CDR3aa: CASSTRPGYTEAFF
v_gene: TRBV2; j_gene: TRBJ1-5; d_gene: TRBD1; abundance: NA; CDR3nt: TGTGCCAGCAGTGTGGAACAGGGGCAGCAGCCCCAGCATTTT; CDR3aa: CASSVEQGQQPQHF
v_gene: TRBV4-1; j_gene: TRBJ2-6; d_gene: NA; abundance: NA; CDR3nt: TGCGCCAGCAGCCTTCGAAACCGGGACATTCTTCTGGGGGCCAACGTCCTGACTTTC; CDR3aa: CASSLRNRDILLGANVLTF
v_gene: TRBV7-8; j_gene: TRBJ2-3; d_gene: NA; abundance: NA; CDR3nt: TGTGCCAGCAGCCCCGCCACGGGAGGCACAGATACGCAGTATTTT; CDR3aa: CASSPATGGTDTQYF
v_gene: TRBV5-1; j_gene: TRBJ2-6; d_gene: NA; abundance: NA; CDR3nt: TGCGCCAGCAGCTTGGCCGGCGGTTTAACTGGGGCCAACGTCCTGACTTTC; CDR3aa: CASSLAGGLTGANVLTF
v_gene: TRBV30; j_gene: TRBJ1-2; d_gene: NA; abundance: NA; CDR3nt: TGTGCCTGGAGTGTATTGGGGGGAGTGGGTAACTATGGCTACACCTTC; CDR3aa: CAWSVLGGVGNYGYTF
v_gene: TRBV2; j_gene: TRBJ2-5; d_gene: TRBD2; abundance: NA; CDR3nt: TGTGCCAGCAGTGACAGACTAGCGGGGGCCGGGGAGACCCAGTACTTC; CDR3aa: CASSDRLAGAGETQYF
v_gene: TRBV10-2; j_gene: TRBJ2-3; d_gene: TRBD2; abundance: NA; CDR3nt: TGCGCCAGTGGGACTAGCGGGGGTATTATAGATACGCAGTATTTT; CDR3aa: CASGTSGGIIDTQYF
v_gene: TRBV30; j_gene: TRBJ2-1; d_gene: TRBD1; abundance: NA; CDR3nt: TGTGCCTGGGGGATCGGGACAGGGGGCCGTGAGCAGTTCTTC; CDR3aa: CAWGIGTGGREQFF
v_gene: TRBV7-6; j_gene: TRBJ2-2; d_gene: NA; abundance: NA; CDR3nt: TGTGCCAGCAGCGTAAACCGGGACACCTATACGAACACCGGGGAGCTGTTTTTT; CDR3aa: CASSVNRDTYTNTGELFF
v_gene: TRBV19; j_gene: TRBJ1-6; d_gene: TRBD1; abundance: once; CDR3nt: TGTGCCAGTAGTATATTCCCGACAGGGGGAATTTTGGATTCACCCCTCCACTTT; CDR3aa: CASSIFPTGGILDSPLHF
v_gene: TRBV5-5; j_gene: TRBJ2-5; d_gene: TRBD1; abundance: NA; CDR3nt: TGTGCCAGCACACGGACAGGGGATAATGCGGAGACCCAGTACTTC; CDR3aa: CASTRTGDNAETQYF
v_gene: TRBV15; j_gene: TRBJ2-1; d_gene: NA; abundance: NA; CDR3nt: TGTGCCACCGGGCGCTCGGGACTCAATGAGCAGTTCTTC; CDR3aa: CATGRSGLNEQFF
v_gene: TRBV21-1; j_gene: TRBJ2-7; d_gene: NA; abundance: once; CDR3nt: TGTGCCAGCAGCGGCCCGGGATCCAGCGGGGGCCTCAGGGACGAGCAGTACTTC; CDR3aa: CASSGPGSSGGLRDEQYF
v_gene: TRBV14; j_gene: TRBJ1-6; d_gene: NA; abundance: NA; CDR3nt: TGTGCCAGCAGTCCCAGGGGATCACCCCTCCACTTT; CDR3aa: CASSPRGSPLHF